This TCR beta chain is drawn from a study of monozygotic twins with cystic fibrosis. Study at large: Library input was about 3 micrograms of fragmented DNA, with about 15 PCR cycles. Broader study findings: In 13 of 16 pairs, V gene usage was closest to the co-twin's. The repertoire was suggested to be naive-dominated, clonality median roughly 0.0089.

CDR3 size: 14 residues. The V gene end was trimmed by 5 bases and the J gene end by 6 bases; junction bases not matched to a gene: 4. Germline V lookup: CDR1 SSHAT, CDR2 FNYEAQ (reference sequence). TCRdb keeps only in-frame clones here, not all; method: immunoSEQ multiplex PCR. The table includes 34,000 or so clones, more than 85% detected once. This clone occurred once. Its antigen is undetermined. The source of this sequence is a girl aged 2 to 9 with cystic fibrosis. The rearrangement joins TRBV7-7 to TRBJ2-2, with 9 bases identical to TRBD2. The specimen was blood. The CDR3 nucleotides read TGTGCCAGCAGCATCGGGACTAGCCCCGGGGAGCTGTTTTTT. Protein: CASSIGTSPGELFF.